These T cell receptor beta chains were read from a single sample in a study of T cells in Graves' hyperthyroidism and ophthalmopathy. TCRdb re-called the multiplex PCR reads through MiXCR, storing one row per CDR3 protein. The sample includes 500,000 or so distinct CDR3 sequences, approximately 17% of them seen just once. Input material: blood. The source of these receptors is a woman aged 18-30 years with Graves' ophthalmopathy. The CDR3 runs from the conserved cysteine through the conserved F or W. A D gene is named only where the DNA matches it firmly. A row's size may be missing; if present it is once, few, many or a size class.

cdr3_nt cdr3_aa v_call d_call clone_size j_call
TGTGCCAGCAGCTTACAAGGGGGTCGACAGCCCCAGCATTTT CASSLQGGRQPQHF TRBV11-2 . few TRBJ1-5
TGTGCCAGCAGCCAAGGAGTCGGGGGAACTTCCTACGAGCAGTACTTC CASSQGVGGTSYEQYF TRBV3-1 . many TRBJ2-7
TGTGCCAGCAGTAGGGCGACGTATAGCAATCAGCCCCAGCATTTT CASSRATYSNQPQHF TRBV6-1 . many TRBJ1-5
TGTGCCAGCAGCTTAAGGGACTCCGAGACCCAGTACTTC CASSLRDSETQYF TRBV5-8 . many TRBJ2-5
TGTGCCAGCAGTCCAGGGTTTAATGAAAAACTGTTTTTT CASSPGFNEKLFF TRBV6-9 . once TRBJ1-4
TGTGCCTGGAGTAGTTCGGGTTGGGAGTCCTCCTACGAGCAGTACTTC CAWSSSGWESSYEQYF TRBV30 . few TRBJ2-7
TGTGCCAGCTCACCCAGGGGAGGTGAGCAGTTCTTC CASSPRGGEQFF TRBV18 . many TRBJ2-1
TGCAGTGCTAGCCCCGGGAGCGTGGTAGACGAGCAGTACTTC CSASPGSVVDEQYF TRBV20-1 . . TRBJ2-7
TGCGCCAGCACCCTCGCCACAGGACTAGCGTGGAATGAGCAGTTCTTC CASTLATGLAWNEQFF TRBV5-1 TRBD2 many TRBJ2-1
TGTGCCAGCAGCGCCGAGGAGAGGGGCAAGGAGACCCAGTACTTC CASSAEERGKETQYF TRBV9 . many TRBJ2-5
TGTGCCACCAGCCCTCCCGAGGGAGGGACTGAAGCTTTCTTT CATSPPEGGTEAFF TRBV15 . . TRBJ1-1
TGTGCCAGCAGTCTAACCGGGACAGGGGGCTACGAGCAGTACTTC CASSLTGTGGYEQYF TRBV6-1 TRBD1 many TRBJ2-7
TGTGCCAGCAGCGCGGGACTAGCGGCTTACGAGCAGTACTTC CASSAGLAAYEQYF TRBV7-2 TRBD2 many TRBJ2-7
TGTGCCAGCAGCTTAGAGACTAGCGGGGGCTACAATGAGCAGTTCTTC CASSLETSGGYNEQFF TRBV11-3 TRBD2 few TRBJ2-1
TGTGCCAGCAGCGATCGGTACCGGGACAGCGTGTACTCTGGGGCCAACGTCCTGACTTTC CASSDRYRDSVYSGANVLTF TRBV9 TRBD1 . TRBJ2-6
TGCAGTGCAGATAATACAGGGTTAGGCTACGAGCAGTACTTC CSADNTGLGYEQYF TRBV20-1 . few TRBJ2-7
TGTGCCAGCAGGAGGACAGGGACGACCTACGAGCAGTACTTC CASRRTGTTYEQYF TRBV28 TRBD1 many TRBJ2-7
TGCGCCAGCAGCCAAGATGGTCAGAAACCTTGGGATGAGCAGTTCTTC CASSQDGQKPWDEQFF TRBV4-3 . . TRBJ2-1
TGTGCCAGCAGTTATAGACAGGGAACTAATGAAAAACTGTTTTTT CASSYRQGTNEKLFF TRBV28 TRBD1 . TRBJ1-4
TGTGCCAGCAGCTTAGGGGGGCCACAGGGATCAGACCGAGACTATGGCTACACCTTC CASSLGGPQGSDRDYGYTF TRBV11-3 . . TRBJ1-2
TGTGCCAGCAGTGGGGACTCCCGAAATGGCAATGAGCAGTTCTTC CASSGDSRNGNEQFF TRBV28 . many TRBJ2-1
TGCAGTGCTTATGGCCGCATGAACACTGAAGCTTTCTTT CSAYGRMNTEAFF TRBV20-1 . . TRBJ1-1